The clone carrying this T cell receptor (beta chain) was detected only a few times. Its antigen is undetermined. This specimen belongs to a study of T cells in Graves' hyperthyroidism and ophthalmopathy. Study results and caveats: Most expanded thyroid clonotypes above 0.001 recurred in blood.

This CDR3 has 15 amino acids. The germline gives CDR1 MNHNS, CDR2 SASEGT. V was trimmed by 5 bases and J by 2 bases, leaving 16 bases between them. The authors deemed Graves' hyperthyroidism stable absent ophthalmopathy progression within 18 months. The hyperthyroidism patients had all been newly diagnosed, and their disease duration was under 2 months. Their ages ranged from 18 to 65 years. The study left out patients who had uncontrolled infection, other autoimmune disease, pregnancy or lactation. The CDR3 regions of TCR beta were amplified from RNA transcripts. The TCR CDR3 first-round RT-PCR relied on the HTBI primer set. Using its own MiXCR run on the multiplex PCR reads, TCRdb lists one record per CDR3 protein. The sample records approximately 710,000 distinct CDR3 sequences, 17% being singletons.

The sample consisted of blood. This chain uses TRBV6-1 with TRBJ2-7; D possibly matches TRBD1 or TRBD2 (5 bases each). The receptor's source is a man aged 50-60 years with Graves' hyperthyroidism. This chain's CDR3 is CASSKPGTGTYEQYF. The CDR3, as DNA: TGTGCCAGCAGTAAACCCGGGACGGGGACCTACGAGCAGTACTTC.